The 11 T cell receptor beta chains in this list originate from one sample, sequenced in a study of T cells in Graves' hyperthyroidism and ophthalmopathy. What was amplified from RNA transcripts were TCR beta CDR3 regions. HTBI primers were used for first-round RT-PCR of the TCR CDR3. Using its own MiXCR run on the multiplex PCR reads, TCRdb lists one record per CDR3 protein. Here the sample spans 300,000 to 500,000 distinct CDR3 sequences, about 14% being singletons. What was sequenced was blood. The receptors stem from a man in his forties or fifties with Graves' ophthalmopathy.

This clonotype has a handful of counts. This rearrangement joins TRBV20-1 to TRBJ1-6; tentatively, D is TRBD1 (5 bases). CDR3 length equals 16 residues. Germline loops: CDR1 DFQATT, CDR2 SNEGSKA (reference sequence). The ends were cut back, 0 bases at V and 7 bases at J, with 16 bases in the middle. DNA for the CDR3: TGCAGTGCTAGAGACGGGACCCAGGCTTGGAATTCACCCCTCCACTTT. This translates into CSARDGTQAWNSPLHF.

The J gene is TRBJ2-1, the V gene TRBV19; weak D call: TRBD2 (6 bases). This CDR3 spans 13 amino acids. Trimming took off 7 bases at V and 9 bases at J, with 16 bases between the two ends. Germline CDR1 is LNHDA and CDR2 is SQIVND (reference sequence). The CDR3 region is CASKSGLPGEQFF. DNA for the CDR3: TGTGCCAGTAAGAGTGGACTACCAGGTGAGCAGTTCTTC.

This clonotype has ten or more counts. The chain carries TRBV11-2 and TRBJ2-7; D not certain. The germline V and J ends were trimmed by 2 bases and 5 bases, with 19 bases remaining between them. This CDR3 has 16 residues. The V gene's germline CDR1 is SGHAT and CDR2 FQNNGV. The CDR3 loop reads CASSLLVLEKRHEQYF. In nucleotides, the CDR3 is TGTGCCAGCAGCTTATTAGTCCTGGAAAAAAGACACGAGCAGTACTTC. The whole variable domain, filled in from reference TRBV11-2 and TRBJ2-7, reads EAGVAQSPRYKIIEKRQSVAFWCNPISGHATLYWYQQILGQGPKLLIQFQNNGVVDDSQLPKDRFSAERLKGVDSTLKIQPAKLEDSAVYLCASSLLVLEKRHEQYFGPGTRLTVT.

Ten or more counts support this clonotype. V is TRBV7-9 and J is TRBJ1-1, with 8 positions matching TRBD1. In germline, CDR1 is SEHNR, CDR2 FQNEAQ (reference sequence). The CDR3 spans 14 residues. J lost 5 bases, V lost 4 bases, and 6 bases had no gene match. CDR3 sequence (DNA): TGTGCCAGCAGCTCATACAGGGGGAGGACTGAAGCTTTCTTT. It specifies CASSSYRGRTEAFF. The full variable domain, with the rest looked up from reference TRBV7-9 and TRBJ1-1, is DTGVSQNPRHKITKRGQNVTFRCDPISEHNRLYWYRQTLGQGPEFLTYFQNEAQLEKSRLLSDRFSAERPKGSFSTLEIQRTEQGDSAMYLCASSSYRGRTEAFFGQGTRLTVV.

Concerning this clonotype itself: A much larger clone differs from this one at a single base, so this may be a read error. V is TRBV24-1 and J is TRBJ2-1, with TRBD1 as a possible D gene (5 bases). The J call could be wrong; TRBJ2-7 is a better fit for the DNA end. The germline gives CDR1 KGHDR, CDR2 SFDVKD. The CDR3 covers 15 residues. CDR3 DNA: TGTGCCACCAGAGACAGTCTAGGACCATACAATGAGCAGTACTTC. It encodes CATRDSLGPYNEQYF.

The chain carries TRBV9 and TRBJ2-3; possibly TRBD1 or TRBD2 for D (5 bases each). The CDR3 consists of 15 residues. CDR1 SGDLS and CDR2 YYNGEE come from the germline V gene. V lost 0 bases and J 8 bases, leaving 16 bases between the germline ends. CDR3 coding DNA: TGTGCCAGCAGCGTAGGAGGACCCAGGGACGGTACGCAGTATTTT. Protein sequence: CASSVGGPRDGTQYF.

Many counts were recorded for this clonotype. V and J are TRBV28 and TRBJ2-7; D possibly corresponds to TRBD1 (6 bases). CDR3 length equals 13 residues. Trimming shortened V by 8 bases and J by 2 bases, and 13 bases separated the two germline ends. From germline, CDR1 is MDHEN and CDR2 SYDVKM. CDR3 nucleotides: TGTGCCAGCCAGGACAGCACGACCTACGAGCAGTACTTC. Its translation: CASQDSTTYEQYF.

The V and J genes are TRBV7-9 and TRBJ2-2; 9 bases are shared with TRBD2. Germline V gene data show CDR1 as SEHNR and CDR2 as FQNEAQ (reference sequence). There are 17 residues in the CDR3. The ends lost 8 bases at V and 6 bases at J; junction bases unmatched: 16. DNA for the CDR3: TGTGCCAGCGCAGCCGCGGCGGTAGCGGGAGTATCCGGGGAGCTGTTTTTT. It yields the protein CASAAAAVAGVSGELFF.

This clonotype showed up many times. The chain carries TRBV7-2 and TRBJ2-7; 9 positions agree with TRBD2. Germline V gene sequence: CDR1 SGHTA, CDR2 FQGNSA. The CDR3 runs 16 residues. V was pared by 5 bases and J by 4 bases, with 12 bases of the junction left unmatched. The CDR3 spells CASSILPSGKRYEQYF. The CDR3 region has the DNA TGTGCCAGCAGCATTCTTCCTAGCGGGAAACGGTACGAGCAGTACTTC.

This CDR3 is CASLYNRETEAFF. CDR3 DNA sequence: TGTGCCAGTCTCTACAACAGGGAGACTGAAGCTTTCTTT. V usage is TRBV19 and J usage is TRBJ1-1; a possible D gene is TRBD1 (6 bases). Germline CDR1 and CDR2: LNHDA and SQIVND (reference sequence). The CDR3 spans 13 residues. Trimming took 8 bases from V and 5 from J, leaving 15 bases between them. Supplemented by reference TRBV19 and TRBJ1-1, the full variable domain reads DGGITQSPKYLFRKEGQNVTLSCEQNLNHDAMYWYRQDPGQGLRLIYYSQIVNDFQKGDIAEGYSVSREKKESFPLTVTSAQKNPTAFYLCASLYNRETEAFFGQGTRLTVV.

The CDR3 is CASSLRGFRDTSNEQFF. The CDR3 DNA sequence: TGTGCCAGCAGCTTAAGGGGCTTCCGGGACACCTCCAATGAGCAGTTCTTC. This rearrangement joins TRBV7-8 to TRBJ2-1, with D tentatively TRBD1 (6 bases). From germline, CDR1 is SGHVS and CDR2 FQNEAQ. The V gene lost 2 bases and the J gene lost 6 bases, with 20 bases spanning the gap. The CDR3 runs 17 residues.